What follows are 20 T cell receptor beta chains derived from one specimen sequenced in a study of T cells in Graves' hyperthyroidism and ophthalmopathy. There were TCR beta CDR3 regions amplified from RNA transcripts. With the HTBI primer set, the TCR CDR3 went through a first round of RT-PCR. TCRdb reprocessed the multiplex PCR reads via MiXCR and lists one record per CDR3 protein. The sample lists about 250,000 distinct CDR3 sequences, 24% seen once, with around 40% in the top ten. The material sequenced was blood. The receptor set was obtained from a middle-aged woman with Graves' ophthalmopathy.

This clonotype was seen ten or more times. The J gene is TRBJ2-5, the V gene TRBV6-2 or TRBV6-3; D is undetermined. CDR3 length equals 13 residues. Germline values: CDR1 MNHEY, CDR2 SVGEGT. Trimming took 11 bases from V and 5 from J, leaving 18 bases between them. CDR3 sequence reads: CAVSEARPETQYF. Here the CDR3 DNA reads TGTGCCGTAAGCGAGGCCCGCCCGGAGACCCAGTACTTC.

This clonotype was found many times. The CDR3 reads CASSDGGELYEQYF. CDR3 sequence (DNA): TGTGCCAGCAGTGACGGAGGGGAGCTCTACGAGCAGTACTTC. This chain joins TRBV28 and TRBJ2-7; possibly TRBD2 for D (6 bases). The CDR3 length is 14 residues. Germline assignment: CDR1 MDHEN and CDR2 SYDVKM. V lost 5 bases and J 3 bases, leaving 14 bases between the germline ends.

This clonotype was recorded only once. A single base separates this from a much larger clone, so it may be a read error. The rearrangement uses TRBV4-1 and TRBJ2-5; D remains unclear. CDR1 is MGHRA and CDR2 is YSYEKL in the germline V gene. The CDR3 has 16 residues. CDR3 sequence (DNA): TGCGCCAGCAGCCAAGACCAGTGGGCTAGTGGAGAGGCCCAGTACTTC. Its translation is CASSQDQWASGEAQYF.

The J gene is TRBJ2-2, the V gene TRBV3-1, with D uncertain. CDR1 LGHDT and CDR2 YNNKEL come from the germline V gene (reference sequence). V dropped 2 bases and J dropped 6 bases, with 4 bases sitting between them. The CDR3 contains 12 residues. The CDR3 coding sequence is TGTGCCAGCAGCCAATCCCCCGGGGAGCTGTTTTTT. Protein sequence: CASSQSPGELFF. Drawing the rest from reference TRBV3-1 and TRBJ2-2, the complete variable domain is DTAVSQTPKYLVTQMGNDKSIKCEQNLGHDTMYWYKQDSKKFLKIMFSYNNKELIINETVPNRFSPKSPDKAHLNLHINSLELGDSAVYFCASSQSPGELFFGEGSRLTVL.

In its sample, this clonotype was seen many times. V usage is TRBV6-2 or TRBV6-3 and J usage is TRBJ2-2, with D perhaps TRBD2 (5 bases). This CDR3 contains 14 residues. Germline V gives CDR1 MNHEY, CDR2 SVGEGT. Deletions cut 1 base from V and 7 bases from J, with 10 bases between. CDR3 coding DNA: TGTGCCAGCAGTTACTGGGGAGTCGGCGGGGAGCTGTTTTTT. Protein sequence: CASSYWGVGGELFF.

This clonotype has a count of ten or more. The rearrangement uses TRBV24-1 and TRBJ1-2, with 8 bases lining up with TRBD1. From germline, CDR1 is KGHDR and CDR2 SFDVKD. Losses at the gene ends were 4 bases for V and 7 bases for J; bases not matched to a gene: 10. The CDR3 spans 15 residues. The CDR3 here is CATSEAGGARSGYTF. CDR3 DNA: TGTGCCACCAGTGAGGCAGGGGGCGCGCGCTCTGGCTACACCTTC.

This clonotype was detected only once. The V gene is TRBV11-2, the J gene TRBJ2-7, with 7 bases aligning to TRBD2. This CDR3 contains 17 residues. The junction had 17 bases not matched to a gene; V was cut back by 6 bases and J by 3 bases. Germline-derived CDR1 and CDR2 are SGHAT and FQNNGV. The CDR3 DNA is TGTGCCAGCAGTTCCGGTCGAAAAGCGGGGTTTGTCTACGAGCAGTACTTC. This codes for CASSSGRKAGFVYEQYF.

This clonotype has only a few counts. The chain joins TRBV28 to TRBJ2-5; D gene uncertain. V was pared by 2 bases and J by 0 bases, with 4 bases between. Germline lookup yields CDR1 MDHEN and CDR2 SYDVKM. The CDR3 length is 13 residues. The CDR3 reads CASSLGDQETQYF. The CDR3 DNA is TGTGCCAGCAGTTTAGGCGACCAAGAGACCCAGTACTTC. Using reference TRBV28 and TRBJ2-5 for the parts outside the CDR3, the full variable domain is DVKVTQSSRYLVKRTGEKVFLECVQDMDHENMFWYRQDPGLGLRLIYFSYDVKMKEKGDIPEGYSVSREKKERFSLILESASTNQTSMYLCASSLGDQETQYFGPGTRLLVL.

This clonotype was picked up many times. The chain joins TRBV19 to TRBJ1-2; 7 nucleotides line up with TRBD1. After removal of 5 bases from V and 5 bases from J, the junction contained 8 bases not matched to a gene. CDR1 and CDR2 from the germline V gene are LNHDA and SQIVND (reference sequence). The length of the CDR3 is 14 residues. The CDR3 is CASSVPGQAYGYTF. CDR3 nucleotide sequence: TGTGCCAGTAGTGTCCCCGGACAGGCATATGGCTACACCTTC.

This clonotype has at least ten counts. The V gene is TRBV14, the J gene TRBJ1-2; D is ambiguous. The length of the CDR3 is 14 residues. Germline V gene sequence: CDR1 SGHDN, CDR2 FVKESK. V gave up 0 bases and J gave up 7 bases, with 12 bases separating them. CDR3 residues: CASSQDIGRLGYTF. The CDR3 DNA is TGTGCCAGCAGCCAAGATATCGGCAGGCTTGGCTACACCTTC.

This clonotype was observed many times. The J gene is TRBJ1-3, the V gene TRBV5-1, with D perhaps TRBD1 (6 bases). V was shortened by 0 bases and J by 4 bases, with 14 bases between the two germline ends. Germline-derived CDR1 and CDR2 are SGHRS and YFSETQ. There are 16 residues in the CDR3. The CDR3 DNA reads as TGCGCCAGCAGCTTGGCCCAAGGGGGGCCAGGAAACACCATATATTTT. Residues: CASSLAQGGPGNTIYF.

This clonotype was recorded many times. This chain's CDR3 is CASNFQTLQETQYF. CDR3 nucleotides: TGTGCCAGCAATTTCCAGACACTCCAAGAGACCCAGTACTTC. V usage is TRBV2 and J usage is TRBJ2-5; D gene ambiguous. V was cut by 7 bases and J by 1 base, with 13 bases left in between. The CDR3 length is 14 residues. Germline lookup yields CDR1 SNHLY and CDR2 FYNNEI.

This clonotype showed up just a few times. V is TRBV20-1 and J is TRBJ2-5; D is possibly TRBD2 (6 bases). V gave up 1 base and J gave up 0 bases, with 12 bases separating them. Germline lookup yields CDR1 DFQATT and CDR2 SNEGSKA (reference sequence). This CDR3 has 15 amino acids. CDR3 in amino acids: CSARAPGLHQETQYF. The CDR3 nucleotides are TGCAGTGCTAGAGCCCCGGGACTCCACCAAGAGACCCAGTACTTC.

This clonotype appeared many times. The V gene is TRBV6-1, the J gene TRBJ2-7; 10 bases map to TRBD2. V trimming: 6 bases; J trimming: 2 bases; junction bases outside the gene matches: 10. This CDR3 region has 16 residues. Germline V CDR1 and CDR2: MNHNS, SASEGT. Here the CDR3 reads CASRTSGLAVTYEQYF. CDR3 bases: TGTGCCAGCAGAACCTCCGGACTAGCGGTAACCTACGAGCAGTACTTC.

This clonotype was picked up a small number of times. The rearrangement joins TRBV20-1 to TRBJ1-1; D is ambiguous. CDR1 and CDR2 (germline): DFQATT, SNEGSKA (reference sequence). This CDR3 has 13 amino acids. V lost 1 base and J lost 4, with 10 bases in between. The CDR3 DNA reads TGCAGTGCTAGAGCGGCATGGGGCACTGAAGCTTTCTTT. It yields the protein CSARAAWGTEAFF.

Ten or more counts support this clonotype. V is TRBV18 and J is TRBJ2-6, with D possibly being TRBD1 (5 bases). Trimming removed 1 base from V and 0 bases from J, with 13 bases in between. Germline V gene data show CDR1 as KGHSH and CDR2 as LQKENI. This CDR3 comprises 18 residues. The CDR3 DNA sequence: TGTGCCAGCTCACCACGTATTGGGGCCTTCTCTGGGGCCAACGTCCTGACTTTC. As protein: CASSPRIGAFSGANVLTF.

This clonotype was observed at least ten times. The chain uses TRBV29-1 and TRBJ1-5; D ambiguous. Germline V gives CDR1 SQVTM, CDR2 ANQGSEA. The CDR3 loop spans 12 amino acids. Between the trimmed V and J ends, which lost 6 bases and 4 bases, there was a span of 10 bases. CDR3 nucleotide sequence: TGCAGCGTCCTTTTGGGTAATCAGCCCCAGCATTTT. It codes for CSVLLGNQPQHF.

This rearrangement joins TRBV7-9 to TRBJ2-7; D ambiguous. The CDR3 covers 14 residues. Trimming pared 6 bases from V and 5 bases from J, leaving 17 bases between. Germline CDR1 SEHNR, CDR2 FQNEAQ (reference sequence). The CDR3 nucleotides read TGTGCCAGCAGTGAATTCCGCAGAGGCAACGAGCAGTACTTC. It codes for CASSEFRRGNEQYF.

V gene TRBV20-1 combines with J gene TRBJ2-5, with D unresolved. Germline lookup yields CDR1 DFQATT and CDR2 SNEGSKA (reference sequence). Trimming left V 2 bases short and J 0 bases short, with 13 bases between. The CDR3 totals 15 residues. The chain's CDR3 is CSARPTTPYQETQYF. The CDR3 DNA reads TGCAGTGCTAGACCGACGACACCGTACCAAGAGACCCAGTACTTC.

This clonotype was recorded many times. The genes are TRBV28 and TRBJ2-7; TRBD1 agrees at 8 bases. V was pared by 5 bases and J by 4 bases, with 10 bases of the junction left unmatched. CDR1 is MDHEN, CDR2 SYDVKM, per germline. The CDR3 extends over 15 amino acids. CDR3 in amino acids: CASSKTGEPQYEQYF. As DNA, the CDR3 is TGTGCCAGCAGTAAGACAGGGGAGCCCCAATACGAGCAGTACTTC. Full variable domain (missing parts from reference TRBV28 and TRBJ2-7): DVKVTQSSRYLVKRTGEKVFLECVQDMDHENMFWYRQDPGLGLRLIYFSYDVKMKEKGDIPEGYSVSREKKERFSLILESASTNQTSMYLCASSKTGEPQYEQYFGPGTRLTVT.